This T cell receptor (beta chain) was retrieved from a study of cytomegalovirus exposure and HLA in healthy donors. Study-level findings and limits: Sequences of the TCR beta chain were said to predict the HLA-A and HLA-B alleles of most subjects accurately.

For this clone: The antigen is unknown.

The PCR used 60 Vbeta and 13 Jbeta primers. Data came from immunoSEQ multiplex PCR; TCRdb stores just in-frame clones and leaves some out. Recorded for this sample: around 100,000 clones. This CDR3 is built from 12 residues. The V end lost 1 base, the J end lost 6 bases, and 4 bases lay between the germline ends. Germline CDR1 SGHAT, CDR2 FQNNGV. Material for sequencing was PBMCs. The rearrangement uses TRBV11-2 and TRBJ2-1; D gene unclear. The TCR sequence derives from a man aged 40-49 years in good health and CMV-seropositive. CDR3 DNA: TGTGCCAGCAGCTTAGTTCGCAATGAGCAGTTCTTC. This codes for CASSLVRNEQFF.